These 2 T cell receptor beta chains came from one sample sequenced in a study of cytomegalovirus exposure and HLA in healthy donors. Sequencing used immunoSEQ multiplex PCR; TCRdb keeps in-frame clones, though not all of them. Seen here are 110,000 to 150,000 clones, approximately 94% observed once, and the top ten hold roughly 1.9%. The sequencing input was PBMCs. Receptors were obtained from a man between 18 and 35 years old in good health and CMV-seropositive.

The chain couples TRBV5-1 to TRBJ2-7, with D maybe TRBD2 (5 bases). This CDR3 comprises 11 residues. Between the trimmed V and J ends, which lost 3 bases and 5 bases, there was a span of 6 bases. In germline, CDR1 is SGHRS, CDR2 YFSETQ. This CDR3 reads CASSYGDEQYF. Written as DNA, the CDR3 is TGCGCCAGCAGCTACGGGGACGAGCAGTACTTC.

This chain joins TRBV28 and TRBJ1-1; 7 positions match TRBD1. Trimming took 5 bases from V and 4 from J; bases not matched to a gene: 7. Germline V lookup: CDR1 MDHEN, CDR2 SYDVKM. This CDR3 is 14 amino acids long. The CDR3 bases are TGTGCCAGCAGTATGACAGGGTTGGGCACTGAAGCTTTCTTT. It is translated as CASSMTGLGTEAFF.